Listed below are T cell receptor beta chains from one sample, sequenced in a study of CD8 T cells in ankylosing spondylitis. TCRdb itself ran the 5' RACE reads through MiXCR, one entry per CDR3 protein. The sample has fewer than 400,000 distinct CDR3 sequences; around 22% are singletons. Input material: blood, either unsorted or a sorted T cell fraction (not recorded which). All receptors come from a male donor with ankylosing spondylitis. Both conserved end residues are trimmed from each CDR3. The order of the fields is clone size, V gene, CDR3 protein. Expanded clones get a size class; other rows say once, few or many, or leave the size out.

NA | TRBV20-1 | SARAFRTGDPGYT
NA | TRBV7-2 | ASSLVSGRNYGYT
NA | TRBV5-6 | ASSRGTSGMVTQY
NA | TRBV7-9 | ASSLSHTDTQY
NA | TRBV24-1 | ATRKREGGTDTQY
NA | TRBV29-1 | SVGRAGTEAF
NA | TRBV29-1 | SVLGQGTMNTEAF
few | TRBV12-3/TRBV12-4 | ASSLDRDRNTEAF
NA | TRBV28 | ASRPPGLAGGPEQF
NA | TRBV27 | ASGVRSPGELF
NA | TRBV3-1 | ASSQVLKTQY
NA | TRBV28 | ASSRSSDSNQPQH
NA | TRBV20-1 | SASGSNEQF
few | TRBV29-1 | SVQQGGGVVEKLF
few | TRBV10-3 | AISDREDTQY
NA | TRBV19 | ASKPTGMNTEAF
few | TRBV20-1 | SARGGSGRANTYEQY
few | TRBV5-1 | ASSLAQLSSYEQY
many | TRBV20-1 | SARPITGASPLH
NA | TRBV5-1 | ASRFTSGRAFEQF
NA | TRBV5-6 | ASSLVEGTYEQY
NA | TRBV20-1 | SASRGRSYEQY
NA | TRBV29-1 | SVEEGGQGHEQY
once | TRBV20-1 | SASPRTSGPLGQY
NA | TRBV12-3/TRBV12-4 | ASSTLAGGPNEQF
few | TRBV5-1 | ASSSRAGEPQH
NA | TRBV29-1 | SVGSGRGYEQY
few | TRBV2 | ASGTGTGRNIQY
NA | TRBV7-9 | ASSLDRLTGELF
NA | TRBV6-1 | ASGEFQSYNEQF
NA | TRBV28 | ASSLAGVRELGNQPQH
many | TRBV5-1 | ASRIQGVVGELF
NA | TRBV19 | ASSTTGTGELF
NA | TRBV11-3 | ASSLFSGSTYEQY